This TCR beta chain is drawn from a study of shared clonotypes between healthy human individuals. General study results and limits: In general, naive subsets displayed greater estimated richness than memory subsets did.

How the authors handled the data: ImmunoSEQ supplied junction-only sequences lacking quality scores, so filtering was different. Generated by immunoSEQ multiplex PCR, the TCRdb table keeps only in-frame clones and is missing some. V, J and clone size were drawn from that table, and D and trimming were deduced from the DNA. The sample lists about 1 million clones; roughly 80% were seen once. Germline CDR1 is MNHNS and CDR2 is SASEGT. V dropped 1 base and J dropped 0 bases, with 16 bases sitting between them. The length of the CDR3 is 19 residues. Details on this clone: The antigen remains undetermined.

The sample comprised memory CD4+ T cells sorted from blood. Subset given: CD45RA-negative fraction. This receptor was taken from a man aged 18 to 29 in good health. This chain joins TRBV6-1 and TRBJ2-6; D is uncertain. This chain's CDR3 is CASSEGMATRFSGANVLTF. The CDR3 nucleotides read TGTGCCAGCAGTGAAGGGATGGCGACCCGCTTCTCTGGGGCCAACGTCCTGACTTTC.